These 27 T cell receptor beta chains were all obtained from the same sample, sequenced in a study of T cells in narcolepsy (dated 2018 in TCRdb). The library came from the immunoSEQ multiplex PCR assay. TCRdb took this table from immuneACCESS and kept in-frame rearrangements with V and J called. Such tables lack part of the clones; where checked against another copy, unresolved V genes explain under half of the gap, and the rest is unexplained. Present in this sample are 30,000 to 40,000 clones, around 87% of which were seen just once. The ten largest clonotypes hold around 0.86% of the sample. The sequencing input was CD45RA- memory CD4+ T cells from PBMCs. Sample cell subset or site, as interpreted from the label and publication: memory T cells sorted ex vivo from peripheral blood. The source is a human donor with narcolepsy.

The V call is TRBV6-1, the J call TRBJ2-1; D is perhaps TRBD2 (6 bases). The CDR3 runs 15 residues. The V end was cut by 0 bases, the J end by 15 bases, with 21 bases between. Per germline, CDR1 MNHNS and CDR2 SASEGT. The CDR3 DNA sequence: TGTGCCAGCAGTGAAGCGCGGTTCGGGGGTGTTACTCGGTTCTTC. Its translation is CASSEARFGGVTRFF.

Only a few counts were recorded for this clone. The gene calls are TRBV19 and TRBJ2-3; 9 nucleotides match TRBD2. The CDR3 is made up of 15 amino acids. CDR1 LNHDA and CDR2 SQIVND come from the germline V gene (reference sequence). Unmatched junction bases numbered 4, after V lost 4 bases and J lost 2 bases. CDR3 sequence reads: CASSRLAVHTDTQYF. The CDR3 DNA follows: TGTGCCAGTAGTAGACTAGCGGTCCACACAGATACGCAGTATTTT.

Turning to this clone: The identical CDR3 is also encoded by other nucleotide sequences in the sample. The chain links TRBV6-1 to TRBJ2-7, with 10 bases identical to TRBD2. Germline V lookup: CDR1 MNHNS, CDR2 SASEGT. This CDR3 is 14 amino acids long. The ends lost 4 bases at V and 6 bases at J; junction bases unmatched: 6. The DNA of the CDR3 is TGTGCCAGCAGTGCCGGGACTAGCGACCGCGAGCAGTACTTC. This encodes CASSAGTSDREQYF.

CDR3 region: CASSLTSGISYNEQFF. The DNA of the CDR3 is TGCGCCAGCAGCCTGACTAGCGGGATATCCTACAATGAGCAGTTCTTC. The rearrangement links TRBV5-1 to TRBJ2-1; 11 bases line up with TRBD2. Germline assignment: CDR1 SGHRS and CDR2 YFSETQ. J lost 1 base, V lost 4 bases, and 4 bases had no gene match. The CDR3 runs 16 residues.

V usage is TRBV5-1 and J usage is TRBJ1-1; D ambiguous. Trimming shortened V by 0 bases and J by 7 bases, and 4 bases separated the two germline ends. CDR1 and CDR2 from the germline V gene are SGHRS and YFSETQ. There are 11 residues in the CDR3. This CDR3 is CASSLDREAFF. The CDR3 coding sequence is TGCGCCAGCAGCTTGGACCGTGAAGCTTTCTTT.

This CDR3 reads CARSWTSGRGKPHEQYF. CDR3 sequence (DNA): TGTGCCAGAAGCTGGACTAGCGGGAGGGGGAAGCCCCACGAGCAGTACTTC. The chain joins TRBV5-3 to TRBJ2-7, with 15 bases matching TRBD2. TRBV5-3 is labeled an ORF, and its function is uncertain. This CDR3 comprises 17 residues. V gave up 3 bases and J gave up 5 bases; unmatched junction bases: 9.

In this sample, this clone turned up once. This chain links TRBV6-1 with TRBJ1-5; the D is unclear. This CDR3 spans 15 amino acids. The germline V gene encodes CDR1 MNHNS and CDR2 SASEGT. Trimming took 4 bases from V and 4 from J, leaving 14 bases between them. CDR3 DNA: TGTGCCAGCAGTGGGGGTGATGGGAGGAATCAGCCCCAGCATTTT. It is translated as CASSGGDGRNQPQHF.

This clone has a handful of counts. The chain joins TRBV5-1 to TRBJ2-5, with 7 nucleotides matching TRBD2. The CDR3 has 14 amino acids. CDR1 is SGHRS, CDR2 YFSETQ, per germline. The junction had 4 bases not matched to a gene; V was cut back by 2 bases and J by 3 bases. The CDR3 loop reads CASSFSGLKETQYF. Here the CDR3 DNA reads TGCGCCAGCAGCTTTAGCGGGTTGAAAGAGACCCAGTACTTC.

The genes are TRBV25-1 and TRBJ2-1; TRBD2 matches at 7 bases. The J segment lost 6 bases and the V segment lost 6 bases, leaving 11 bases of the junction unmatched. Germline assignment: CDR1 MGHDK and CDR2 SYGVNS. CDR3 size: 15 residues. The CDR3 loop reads CASSASGTKGNEQFF. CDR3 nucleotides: TGTGCCAGCAGCGCATCCGGGACTAAGGGCAATGAGCAGTTCTTC.

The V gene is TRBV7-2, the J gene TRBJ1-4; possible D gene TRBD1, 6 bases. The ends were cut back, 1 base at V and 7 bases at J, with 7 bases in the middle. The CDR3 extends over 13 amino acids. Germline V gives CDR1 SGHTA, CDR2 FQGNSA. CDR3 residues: CASSLEGGEKLFF. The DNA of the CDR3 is TGTGCCAGCAGCTTAGAAGGGGGTGAAAAACTGTTTTTT.

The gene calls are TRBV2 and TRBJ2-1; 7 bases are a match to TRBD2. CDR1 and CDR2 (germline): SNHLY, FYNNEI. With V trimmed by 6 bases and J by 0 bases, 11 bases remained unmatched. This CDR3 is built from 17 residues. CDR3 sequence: CASSRLGTTISYNEQFF. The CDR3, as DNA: TGTGCCAGCAGCCGATTAGGGACTACCATCTCCTACAATGAGCAGTTCTTC.

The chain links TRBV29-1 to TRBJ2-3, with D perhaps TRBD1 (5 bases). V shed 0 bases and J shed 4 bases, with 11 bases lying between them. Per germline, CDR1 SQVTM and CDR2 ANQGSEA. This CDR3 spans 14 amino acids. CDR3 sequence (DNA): TGCAGCGTTGAAGAACGCAGGGTTCCAGATACGCAGTATTTT. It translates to CSVEERRVPDTQYF.

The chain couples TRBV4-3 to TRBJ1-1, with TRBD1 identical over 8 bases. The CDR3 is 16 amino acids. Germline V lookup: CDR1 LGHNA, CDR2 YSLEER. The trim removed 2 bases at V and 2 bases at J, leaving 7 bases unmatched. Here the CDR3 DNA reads TGCGCCAGCAGCCAAAAGGCACAGGGGGGAAACACTGAAGCTTTCTTT. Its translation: CASSQKAQGGNTEAFF.

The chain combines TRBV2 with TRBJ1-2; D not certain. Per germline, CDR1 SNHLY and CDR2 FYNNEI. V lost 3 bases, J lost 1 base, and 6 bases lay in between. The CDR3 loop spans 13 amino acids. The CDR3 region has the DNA TGTGCCAGCAGTGAGGCCGTTAACTATGGCTACACCTTC. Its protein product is CASSEAVNYGYTF.

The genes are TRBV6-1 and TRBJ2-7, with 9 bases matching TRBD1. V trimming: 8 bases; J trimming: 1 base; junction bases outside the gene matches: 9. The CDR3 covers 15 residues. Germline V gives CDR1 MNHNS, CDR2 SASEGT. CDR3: CASPHGTGRSYEQYF. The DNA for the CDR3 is TGTGCCAGCCCCCACGGGACAGGGAGGTCCTACGAGCAGTACTTC.

CDR3 nucleotides: TGTGCCAGCAGCTCCAGGGGCTCAAGCTCCTACGAGCAGTACTTC. It codes for CASSSRGSSSYEQYF. The chain recombines TRBV7-2 with TRBJ2-7, with D possibly matching TRBD1 (6 bases). This CDR3 has 15 amino acids. Trimming stripped 4 bases from V and 0 bases from J, with 13 bases between. Per germline, CDR1 SGHTA and CDR2 FQGNSA. The whole variable domain, filled in from reference TRBV7-2 and TRBJ2-7, reads GAGVSQSPSNKVTEKGKDVELRCDPISGHTALYWYRQSLGQGLEFLIYFQGNSAPDKSGLPSDRFSAERTGGSVSTLTIQRTQQEDSAVYLCASSSRGSSSYEQYFGPGTRLTVT.

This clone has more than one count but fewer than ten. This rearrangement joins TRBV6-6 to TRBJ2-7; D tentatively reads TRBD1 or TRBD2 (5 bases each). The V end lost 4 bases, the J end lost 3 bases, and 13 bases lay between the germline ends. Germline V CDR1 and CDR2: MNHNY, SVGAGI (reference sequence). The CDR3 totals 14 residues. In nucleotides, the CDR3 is TGTGCCAGCAGTTCCCGGGACCCTGACTACGAGCAGTACTTC. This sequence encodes CASSSRDPDYEQYF.

CDR3 nucleotides: TGTGCCAGCACCAGGAACGACAGGGGGGGTGAAAAACTGTTTTTT. Encoded protein: CASTRNDRGGEKLFF. The chain links TRBV5-4 to TRBJ1-4; 9 nucleotides align to TRBD1. Per germline, CDR1 SGHNT and CDR2 YYREEE (reference sequence). CDR3 size: 15 residues. J gave up 7 bases and V 6 bases, and 10 bases lay outside the gene matches.

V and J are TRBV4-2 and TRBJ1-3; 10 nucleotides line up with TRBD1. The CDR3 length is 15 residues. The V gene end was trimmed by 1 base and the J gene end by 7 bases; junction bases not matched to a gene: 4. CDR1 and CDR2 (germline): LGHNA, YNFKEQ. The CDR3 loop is CASSQVTGGMNTIYF. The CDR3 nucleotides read TGTGCCAGCAGCCAAGTGACAGGGGGCATGAACACCATATATTTT.

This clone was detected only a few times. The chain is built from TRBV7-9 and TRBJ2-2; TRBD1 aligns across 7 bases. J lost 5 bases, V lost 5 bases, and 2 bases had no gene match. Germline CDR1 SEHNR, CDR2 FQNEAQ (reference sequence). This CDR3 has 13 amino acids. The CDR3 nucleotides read TGTGCCAGCAGCCTACAGGGGACCGGGGAGCTGTTTTTT. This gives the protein CASSLQGTGELFF.

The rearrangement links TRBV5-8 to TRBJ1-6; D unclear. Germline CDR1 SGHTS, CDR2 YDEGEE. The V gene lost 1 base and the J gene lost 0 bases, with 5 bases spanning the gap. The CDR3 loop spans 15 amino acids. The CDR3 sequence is CASSLYSSYNSPLHF. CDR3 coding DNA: TGTGCCAGCAGCTTGTACAGCTCCTATAATTCACCCCTCCACTTT.

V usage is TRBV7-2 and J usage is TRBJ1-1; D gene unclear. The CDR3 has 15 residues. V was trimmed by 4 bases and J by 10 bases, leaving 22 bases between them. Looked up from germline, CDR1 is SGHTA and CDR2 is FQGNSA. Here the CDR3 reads CASSSTNSRGLGAFF. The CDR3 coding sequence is TGTGCCAGCAGCTCAACAAATTCCCGAGGATTAGGAGCTTTCTTT.

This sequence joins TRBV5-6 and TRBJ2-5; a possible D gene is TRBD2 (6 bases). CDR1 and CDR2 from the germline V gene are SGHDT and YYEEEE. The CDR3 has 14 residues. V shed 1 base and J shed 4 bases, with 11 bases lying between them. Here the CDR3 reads CASSLRLGRETQYF. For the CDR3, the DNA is TGTGCCAGCAGCTTGCGACTAGGAAGAGAGACCCAGTACTTC.

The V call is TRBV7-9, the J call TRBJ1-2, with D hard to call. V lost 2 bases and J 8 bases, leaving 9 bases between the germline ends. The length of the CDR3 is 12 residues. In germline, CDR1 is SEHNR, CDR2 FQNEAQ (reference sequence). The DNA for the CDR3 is TGTGCCAGCAGCTTAATGTCGGGAGGCTACACCTTC. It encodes CASSLMSGGYTF.

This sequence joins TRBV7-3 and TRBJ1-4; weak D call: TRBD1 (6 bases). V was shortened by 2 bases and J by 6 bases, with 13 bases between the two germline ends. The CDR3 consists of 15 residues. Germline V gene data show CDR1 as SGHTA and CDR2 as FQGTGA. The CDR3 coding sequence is TGTGCCAGCAGCTTAGAGGACAGAATATATGAAAAACTGTTTTTT. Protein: CASSLEDRIYEKLFF.

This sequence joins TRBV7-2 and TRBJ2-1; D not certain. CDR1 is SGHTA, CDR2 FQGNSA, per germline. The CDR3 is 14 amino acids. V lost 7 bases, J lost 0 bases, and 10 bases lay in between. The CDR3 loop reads CASTPDASYNEQFF. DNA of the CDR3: TGTGCCAGCACCCCGGACGCCTCCTACAATGAGCAGTTCTTC. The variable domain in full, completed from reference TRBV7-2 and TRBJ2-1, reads GAGVSQSPSNKVTEKGKDVELRCDPISGHTALYWYRQSLGQGLEFLIYFQGNSAPDKSGLPSDRFSAERTGGSVSTLTIQRTQQEDSAVYLCASTPDASYNEQFFGPGTRLTVL.

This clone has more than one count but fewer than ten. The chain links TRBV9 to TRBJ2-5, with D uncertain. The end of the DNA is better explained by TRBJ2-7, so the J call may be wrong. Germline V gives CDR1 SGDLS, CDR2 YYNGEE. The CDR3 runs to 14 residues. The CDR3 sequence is CASSVDPAPYEQYF. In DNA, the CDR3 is TGTGCCAGCAGCGTAGACCCGGCTCCCTACGAGCAGTACTTC.